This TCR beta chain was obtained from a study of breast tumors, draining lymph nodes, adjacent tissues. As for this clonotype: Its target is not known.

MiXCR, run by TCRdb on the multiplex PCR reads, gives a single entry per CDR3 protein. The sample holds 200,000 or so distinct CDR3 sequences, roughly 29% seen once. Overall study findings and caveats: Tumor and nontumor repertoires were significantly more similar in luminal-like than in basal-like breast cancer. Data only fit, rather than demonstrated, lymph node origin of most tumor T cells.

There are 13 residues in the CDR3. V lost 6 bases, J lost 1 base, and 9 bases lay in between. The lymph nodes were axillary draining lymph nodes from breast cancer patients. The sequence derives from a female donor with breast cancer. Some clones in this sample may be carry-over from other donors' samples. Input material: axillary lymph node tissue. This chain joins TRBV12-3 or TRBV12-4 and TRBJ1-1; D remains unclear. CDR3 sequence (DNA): TGTGCCAGCAGGCTTTTGGAGAACACTGAAGCTTTCTTT. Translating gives CASRLLENTEAFF.